This TCR beta chain stems from a study of blood T cell repertoires in COVID-19. Study-wide context: Samples representing acute and convalescent COVID-19 were sourced from the United States, Italy and Spain. From T cells, B-cell-depleted T cells, or PBMCs came the material, which was cDNA or gDNA.

Germline V gene sequence: CDR1 KGHDR, CDR2 SFDVKD. The CDR3 has 14 amino acids. Trimming took 4 bases from V and 2 from J, leaving 10 bases between them. Per the original methods: The authors estimated nucleated cell counts from reference gene primer amplification. Using immunoSEQ multiplex PCR, the repertoire was profiled, and TCRdb retains in-frame clones only, with some absent. V and J calls and clone size are those listed in that table; D and trimming were worked out from the DNA. Altogether 30,000 to 40,000 clones are present, around 85% being singletons, with the ten largest covering approximately 6%.

The sequenced material came from peripheral blood. The chain couples TRBV24-1 to TRBJ2-5, with D unclear. The sequence came from an elderly woman with active or convalescent COVID-19. CDR3: CATSDPIYQETQYF. The CDR3 region has the DNA TGTGCCACCAGTGACCCAATCTATCAAGAGACCCAGTACTTC.